The clone carrying this T cell receptor beta chain has more than one count but fewer than ten. This specimen belongs to a study of blood T cell repertoires in COVID-19. The method was immunoSEQ multiplex PCR; TCRdb's version includes in-frame clones alone and lacks a portion of them. The repertoire has about 140,000 clones, around 86% of them found once; the top ten carry approximately 5.4%. Germline V gene lookup returns CDR1 SGHNT and CDR2 YYREEE (reference sequence). V gave up 4 bases and J gave up 6 bases, with 5 bases separating them. The CDR3 loop spans 11 amino acids. Sample: peripheral blood. This clonotype originated in a human donor in a cohort sampled during active COVID-19. The chain has TRBV5-4 and TRBJ2-1, with D unclear. In DNA, the CDR3 is TGTGCCAGCAGCCGCGCCAATGAGCAGTTCTTC. Its translation: CASSRANEQFF.